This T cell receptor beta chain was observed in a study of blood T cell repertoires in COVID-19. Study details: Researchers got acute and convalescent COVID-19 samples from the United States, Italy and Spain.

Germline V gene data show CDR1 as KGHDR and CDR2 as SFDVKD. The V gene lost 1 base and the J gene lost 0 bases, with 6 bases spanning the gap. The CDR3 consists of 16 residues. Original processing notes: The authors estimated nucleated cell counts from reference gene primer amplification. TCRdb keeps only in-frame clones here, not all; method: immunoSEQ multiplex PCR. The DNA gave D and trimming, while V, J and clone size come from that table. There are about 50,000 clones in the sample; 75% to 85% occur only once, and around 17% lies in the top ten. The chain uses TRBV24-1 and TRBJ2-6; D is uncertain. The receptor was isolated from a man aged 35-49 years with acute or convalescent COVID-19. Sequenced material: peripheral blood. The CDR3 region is CATSDFPNSGANVLTF. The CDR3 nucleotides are TGTGCCACCAGTGATTTCCCAAACTCTGGGGCCAACGTCCTGACTTTC.